What follows is one TCR beta chain and its context. Germline CDR1 is MDHEN and CDR2 is SYDVKM. The CDR3 has 15 residues. Trimming removed 2 bases from V and 1 base from J, with 12 bases in between. Profiled with immunoSEQ multiplex PCR; TCRdb holds only in-frame clones, not every one. The sample records 20,000 to 25,000 clones, 89% being singletons. The source of the sample is a study of blood T cell repertoires in COVID-19. The receptor was isolated from a human donor in a cohort sampled during active COVID-19. The rearrangement links TRBV28 to TRBJ2-7; D is unclear. The sample consisted of peripheral blood. DNA for the CDR3: TGTGCCAGCAGTTTAGAGAGCTATCCGTCCTACGAGCAGTACTTC. Its protein is CASSLESYPSYEQYF.